The T cell receptor beta chain under discussion was sequenced for a study of identical twins (dated by TCRdb to the mid-2010s). Turning to the overall study: To test whether fetal clonotypes persist, the study used deep sequencing on TCR alpha and beta repertoires from monozygotic twins, unrelated adults of various ages, and cord blood. To rule out contamination, the twin experiments were replicated at different times with different library preparation protocols.

Study-level results and caveats: Excess twin sharing in beta out-of-frame sequences was weaker because fewer shared sequences lowered the signal-to-noise ratio. Compared with coincidental sharing between unrelated individuals, out-of-frame TCR alpha sequences shared between twins showed an excess of sequences with low generation probability. Invariant T cells such as MAIT and iNKT could partly confound zero-insertion analyses, although diverse VJ usage argued against such confounding for most clonotypes. In monozygotic twins, recombination models systematically underestimated out-of-frame TCR alpha sharing, but the models matched the sharing seen between unrelated individuals. Conclusions relied on cross-sectional statistical analysis, since the same donors could not be followed over many years. Fewer insertions were carried by abundant cord blood beta clonotypes, a similar but weaker trend appeared in young adult naive repertoires, and no such trend appeared in memory repertoires.

Libraries were constructed by 5' RACE. TCRdb names Illumina HiSeq 2000 as the instrument used. A universal primer binding site was introduced by template switching, and a unique molecular identifier was present in the final cDNA, enabling accurate counting of TCR cDNA molecules. First-strand cDNA for TCR alpha and beta chains was synthesized from specific primers in the conserved constant-segment region. Each cDNA library was double barcoded, with a SMART-Mk sample barcode plus Illumina barcodes, to control for contamination. TruSeq adapter sequences, together with Illumina sample barcodes, were added in two successive PCR steps. TCR alpha and beta cDNA libraries were sequenced on the Illumina HiSeq platform with custom primers. The paper's processing steps were these. Raw reads were processed with MiGEC to extract unique molecular identifiers, and MiXCR was used to determine CDR3 positions. For each individual, recombination models were inferred using an EM algorithm with the repgenHMM and IGoR tools. Shared clonotype analysis was performed with the tcR package in R, normalizing sharing by the product of cloneset sizes. Out-of-frame nonproductive sequences were analyzed to study raw recombination free of thymic and clonal selection effects. Through fastp at Q25 and MiXCR, TCRdb rebuilt clones from the public reads, retaining in-frame beta chains. Records with the same CDR3 protein are collapsed into one entry carrying the most frequent genes and DNA. It is TCRdb's table, rather than the study itself, that gives the V and J calls and clone size. The sample table holds around 530,000 distinct CDR3 sequences, of which around 15% were seen once. The ten largest make up roughly 0.43% of the sample.

Every donor in the study was a healthy Caucasian. Three pairs of female monozygotic twins, all aged 18 to 29 years, were included in the twin cohort. Positive isolation kits from Invitrogen were used to isolate the CD4+ and CD8+ T cell populations. This clonotype was seen just once. Its cognate antigen has yet to be identified. No quality values exist for individual bases; no much larger clone is one base distant. Trimming takes 4 bases from V and 6 bases from J, and the germline ends sit 14 bases apart. The germline V gene provides CDR1 SGHRS and CDR2 YFSETQ. CDR3 length: 13 amino acids, cysteine to phenylalanine. Solely the CDR3 DNA is kept, with 39 bases framed from the first base. This same sample was also taken into another study, of yellow fever vaccine responses in identical twins. As that second study puts it: According to the authors, in identical twins the way T cells responded to vaccination appeared partly convergent and partly personalized. In identical twins, the study followed T cell clones that responded to the vaccine with precision.

Sequencing was carried out using CD4+ T cells sorted from blood. The source of this sequence is a woman aged 18-29 years in good health. The V gene is TRBV5-1 and the J gene is TRBJ2-7, with TRBD2 perhaps the D gene, on 6 matching bases. At the DNA level, the sequence is TGCGCCAGCAGCCAATCGGGAGCGGGCGAGCAGTACTTC. It encodes CASSQSGAGEQYF.